This T cell receptor (beta chain) was sequenced during a study of CD8+CD57+ T cells in acquired aplastic anemia. The sequenced patients had an expansion of CD8+CD57+ cells seen by flow cytometry. With no exception, the patients had severe acquired aplastic anemia. A remark on this clonotype: An end of the junction does not agree with germline; a read error may underlie this.

Using genomic DNA as the template, TCR beta VDJ and CDR3 profiling was carried out. TCRdb re-called the reads with MiXCR, one entry per CDR3 protein. The sample carries 150,000 to 200,000 distinct CDR3 sequences, roughly half recorded once. Germline CDR1 and CDR2: LNHNV and YYDKDF (reference sequence). The CDR3 sequence is 15 residues long. The J gene is TRBJ2-7, the V gene TRBV15; the D gene could be TRBD1 or TRBD2 (5 bases each). The clonotype originates from a human donor with aplastic anemia. The sample was sorted CD4+, CD8+, or CD8+CD57+ T cells (not recorded which) from PBMCs. DNA for the CDR3: TGTGCCACCAGCAGAGATAGAGGGGAACTCTACGTGCAGTACTTC. Protein sequence: CATSRDRGELYVQYF.